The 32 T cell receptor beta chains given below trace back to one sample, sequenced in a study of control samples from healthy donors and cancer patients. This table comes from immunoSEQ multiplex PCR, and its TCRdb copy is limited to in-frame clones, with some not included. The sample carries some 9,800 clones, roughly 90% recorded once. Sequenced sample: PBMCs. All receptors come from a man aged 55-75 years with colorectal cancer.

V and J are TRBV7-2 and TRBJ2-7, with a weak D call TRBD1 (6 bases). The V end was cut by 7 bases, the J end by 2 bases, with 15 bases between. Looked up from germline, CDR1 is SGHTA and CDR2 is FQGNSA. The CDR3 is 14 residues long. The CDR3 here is CASTTGKTPYEQYF. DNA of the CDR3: TGTGCCAGCACTACAGGGAAAACGCCCTACGAGCAGTACTTC.

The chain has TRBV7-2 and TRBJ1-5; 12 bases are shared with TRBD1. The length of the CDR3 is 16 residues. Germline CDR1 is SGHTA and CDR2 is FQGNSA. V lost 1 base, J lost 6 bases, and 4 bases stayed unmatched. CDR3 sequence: CASSLGGTGGIQPQHF. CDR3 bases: TGTGCCAGCAGCTTAGGTGGGACAGGGGGCATTCAGCCCCAGCATTTT.

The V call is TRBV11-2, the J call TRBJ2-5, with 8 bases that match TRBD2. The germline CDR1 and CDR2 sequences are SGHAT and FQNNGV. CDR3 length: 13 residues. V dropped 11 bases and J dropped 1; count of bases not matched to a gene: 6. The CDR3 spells CAGAGVTQETQYF. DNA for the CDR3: TGTGCCGGAGCGGGGGTAACCCAAGAGACCCAGTACTTC.

The CDR3 DNA reads as TGTGCCAGCAGCACTTTTCTCGGTAGGTTCTACGAGCAGTACTTC. Translation: CASSTFLGRFYEQYF. The gene calls are TRBV27 and TRBJ2-7; no clear D. The V and J ends lost 6 bases and 3 bases respectively, with 18 bases between them. There are 15 residues in the CDR3. CDR1 is MNHEY and CDR2 is SMNVEV in the germline V gene (reference sequence).

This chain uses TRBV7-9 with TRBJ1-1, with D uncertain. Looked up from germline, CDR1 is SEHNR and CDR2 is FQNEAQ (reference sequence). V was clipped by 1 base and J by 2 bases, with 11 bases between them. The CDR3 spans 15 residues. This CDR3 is CASSLEQPENTEAFF. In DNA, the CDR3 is TGTGCCAGCAGCTTAGAACAGCCCGAAAACACTGAAGCTTTCTTT.

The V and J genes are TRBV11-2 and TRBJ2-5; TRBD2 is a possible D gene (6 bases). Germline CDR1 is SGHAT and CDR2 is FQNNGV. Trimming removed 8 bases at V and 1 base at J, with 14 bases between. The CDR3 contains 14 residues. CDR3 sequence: CASGDEGLQETQYF. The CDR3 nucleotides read TGTGCCAGCGGCGATGAGGGACTCCAAGAGACCCAGTACTTC.

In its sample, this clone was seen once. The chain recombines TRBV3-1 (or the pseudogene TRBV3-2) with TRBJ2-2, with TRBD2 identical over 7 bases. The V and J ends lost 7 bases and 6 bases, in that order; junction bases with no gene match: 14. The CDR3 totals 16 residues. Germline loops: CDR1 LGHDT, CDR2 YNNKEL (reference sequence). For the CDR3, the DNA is TGTGCCAGCAACCCTAAACCGGGGGAGGGGCCCGGGGAGCTGTTTTTT. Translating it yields CASNPKPGEGPGELFF.

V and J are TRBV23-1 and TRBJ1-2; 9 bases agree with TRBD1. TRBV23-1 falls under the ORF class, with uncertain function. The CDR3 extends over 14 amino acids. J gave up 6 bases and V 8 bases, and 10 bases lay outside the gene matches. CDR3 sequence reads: CASGGGTGKHGYTF. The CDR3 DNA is TGCGCCAGCGGCGGCGGGACAGGGAAACATGGCTACACCTTC.

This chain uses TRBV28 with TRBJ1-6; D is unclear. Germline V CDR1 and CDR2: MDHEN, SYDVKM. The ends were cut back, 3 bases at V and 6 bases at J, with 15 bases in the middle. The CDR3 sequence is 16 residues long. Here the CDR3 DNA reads TGTGCCAGCAGTTTCGACGTGAGGGTCCTTAATTCACCCCTCCACTTT. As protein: CASSFDVRVLNSPLHF.

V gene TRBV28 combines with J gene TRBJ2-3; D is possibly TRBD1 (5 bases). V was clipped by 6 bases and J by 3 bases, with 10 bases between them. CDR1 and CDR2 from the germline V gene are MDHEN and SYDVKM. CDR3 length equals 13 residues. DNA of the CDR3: TGTGCCAGCAGCCAGGGTTGGACAGATACGCAGTATTTT. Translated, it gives CASSQGWTDTQYF.

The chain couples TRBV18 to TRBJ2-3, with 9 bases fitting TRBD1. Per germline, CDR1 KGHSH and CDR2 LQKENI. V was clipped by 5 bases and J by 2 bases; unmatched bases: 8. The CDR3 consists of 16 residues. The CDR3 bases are TGTGCCAGCTCAGGACCCGGGACAGGGTTCACAGATACGCAGTATTTT. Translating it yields CASSGPGTGFTDTQYF. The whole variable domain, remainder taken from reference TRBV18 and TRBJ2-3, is NAGVMQNPRHLVRRRGQEARLRCSPMKGHSHVYWYRQLPEEGLKFMVYLQKENIIDESGMPKERFSAEFPKEGPSILRIQQVVRGDSAAYFCASSGPGTGFTDTQYFGPGTRLTVL.

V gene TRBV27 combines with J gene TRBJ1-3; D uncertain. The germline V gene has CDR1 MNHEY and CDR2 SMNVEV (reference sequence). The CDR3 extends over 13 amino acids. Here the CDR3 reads CAPPRGVGNTIYF. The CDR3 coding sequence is TGTGCTCCTCCTCGGGGTGTTGGAAACACCATATATTTT.

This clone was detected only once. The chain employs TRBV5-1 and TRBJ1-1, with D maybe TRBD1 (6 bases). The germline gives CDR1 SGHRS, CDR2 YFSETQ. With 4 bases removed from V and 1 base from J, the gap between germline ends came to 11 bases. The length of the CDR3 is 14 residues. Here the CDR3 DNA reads TGCGCCAGCAGCCCGGGACACAGGAACACTGAAGCTTTCTTT. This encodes CASSPGHRNTEAFF.

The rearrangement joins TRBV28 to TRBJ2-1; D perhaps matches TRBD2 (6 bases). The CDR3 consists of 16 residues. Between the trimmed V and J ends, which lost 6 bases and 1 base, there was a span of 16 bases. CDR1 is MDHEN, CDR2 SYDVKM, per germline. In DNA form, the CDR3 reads TGTGCCAGCAGGAGGATCGGGACTGGATCCTACAATGAGCAGTTCTTC. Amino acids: CASRRIGTGSYNEQFF.

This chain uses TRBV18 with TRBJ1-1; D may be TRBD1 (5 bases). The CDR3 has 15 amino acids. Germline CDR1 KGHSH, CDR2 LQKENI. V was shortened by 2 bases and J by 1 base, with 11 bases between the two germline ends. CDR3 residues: CASSPRGQGNTEAFF. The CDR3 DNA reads TGTGCCAGCTCACCAAGAGGGCAGGGGAACACTGAAGCTTTCTTT.

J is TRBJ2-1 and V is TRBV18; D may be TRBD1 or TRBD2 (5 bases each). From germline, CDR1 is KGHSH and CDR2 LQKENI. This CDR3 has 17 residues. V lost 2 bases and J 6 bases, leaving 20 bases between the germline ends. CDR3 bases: TGTGCCAGCTCACCAGGGGTAAGGGGCCGAGGGATCAATGAGCAGTTCTTC. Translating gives CASSPGVRGRGINEQFF.

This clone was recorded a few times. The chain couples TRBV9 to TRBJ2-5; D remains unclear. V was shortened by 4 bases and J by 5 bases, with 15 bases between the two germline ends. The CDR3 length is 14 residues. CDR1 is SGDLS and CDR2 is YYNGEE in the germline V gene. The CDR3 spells CASSPHPLGETQYF. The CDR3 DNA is TGTGCCAGCAGCCCACACCCCCTAGGGGAGACCCAGTACTTC.

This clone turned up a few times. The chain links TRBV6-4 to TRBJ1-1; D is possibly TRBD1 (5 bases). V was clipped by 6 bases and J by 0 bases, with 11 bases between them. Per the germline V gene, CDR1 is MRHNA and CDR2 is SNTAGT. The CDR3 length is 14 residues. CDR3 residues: CASRVRAMNTEAFF. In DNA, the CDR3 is TGTGCCAGCAGGGTCAGGGCCATGAACACTGAAGCTTTCTTT.

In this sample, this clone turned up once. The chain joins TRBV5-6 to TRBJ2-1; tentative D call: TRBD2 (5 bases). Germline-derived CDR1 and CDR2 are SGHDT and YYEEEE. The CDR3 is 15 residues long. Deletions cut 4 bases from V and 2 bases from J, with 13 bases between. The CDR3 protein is CASSRRTFTYNEQFF. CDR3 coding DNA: TGTGCCAGCAGCCGCCGGACTTTTACCTACAATGAGCAGTTCTTC.

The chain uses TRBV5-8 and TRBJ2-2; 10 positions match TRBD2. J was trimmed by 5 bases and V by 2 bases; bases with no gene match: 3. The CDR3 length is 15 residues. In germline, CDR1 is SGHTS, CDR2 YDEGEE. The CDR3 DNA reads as TGTGCCAGCAGCTTTCTACTAGCGGGGACCGGGGAGCTGTTTTTT. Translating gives CASSFLLAGTGELFF.

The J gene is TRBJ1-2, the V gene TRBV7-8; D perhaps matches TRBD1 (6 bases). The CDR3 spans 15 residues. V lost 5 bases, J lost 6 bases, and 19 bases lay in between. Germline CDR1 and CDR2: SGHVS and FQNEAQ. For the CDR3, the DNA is TGTGCCAGCAGCGCAAGTGGGGGGCCAGGTCATGGCTACACCTTC. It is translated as CASSASGGPGHGYTF.

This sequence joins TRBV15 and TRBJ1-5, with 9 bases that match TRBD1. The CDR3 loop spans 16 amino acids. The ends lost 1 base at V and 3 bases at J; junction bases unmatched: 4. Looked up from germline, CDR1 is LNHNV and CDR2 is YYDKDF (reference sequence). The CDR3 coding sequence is TGTGCCACCAGCAGAGGTAGGACAGGGGACAATCAGCCCCAGCATTTT. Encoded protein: CATSRGRTGDNQPQHF.

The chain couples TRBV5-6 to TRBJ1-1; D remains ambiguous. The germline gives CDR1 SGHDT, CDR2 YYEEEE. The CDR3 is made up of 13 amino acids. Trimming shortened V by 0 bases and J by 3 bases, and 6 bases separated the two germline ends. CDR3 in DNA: TGTGCCAGCAGCTTGGACAGAGACACTGAAGCTTTCTTT. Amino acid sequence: CASSLDRDTEAFF.

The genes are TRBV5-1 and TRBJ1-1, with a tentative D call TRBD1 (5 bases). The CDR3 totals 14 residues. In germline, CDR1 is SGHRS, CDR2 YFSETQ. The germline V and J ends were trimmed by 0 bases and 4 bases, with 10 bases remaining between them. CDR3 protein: CASSLGWGSTEAFF. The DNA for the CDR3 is TGCGCCAGCAGCTTGGGATGGGGGAGCACTGAAGCTTTCTTT. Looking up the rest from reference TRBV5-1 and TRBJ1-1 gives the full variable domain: KAGVTQTPRYLIKTRGQQVTLSCSPISGHRSVSWYQQTPGQGLQFLFEYFSETQRNKGNFPGRFSGRQFSNSRSEMNVSTLELGDSALYLCASSLGWGSTEAFFGQGTRLTVV.

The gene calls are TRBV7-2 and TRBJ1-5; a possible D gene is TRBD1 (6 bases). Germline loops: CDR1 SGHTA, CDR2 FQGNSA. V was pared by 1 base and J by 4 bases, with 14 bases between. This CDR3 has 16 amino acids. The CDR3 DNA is TGTGCCAGCAGCTTAGACTACACAGGGTGGAATCAGCCCCAGCATTTT. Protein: CASSLDYTGWNQPQHF.

The CDR3 protein is CASSFSGDSYNEQFF. As DNA, the CDR3 is TGTGCCAGCAGCTTTTCGGGGGACTCCTACAATGAGCAGTTCTTC. The V gene is TRBV11-3, the J gene TRBJ2-1; D might be TRBD2 (6 bases). This CDR3 has 15 residues. With 3 bases removed from V and 0 bases from J, the gap between germline ends came to 9 bases. Germline CDR1 reads SGHNT; CDR2 reads YENEEA. Full variable domain (outside the CDR3, taken from reference TRBV11-3 and TRBJ2-1): EAGVVQSPRYKIIEKKQPVAFWCNPISGHNTLYWYLQNLGQGPELLIRYENEEAVDDSQLPKDRFSAERLKGVDSTLKIQPAELGDSAVYLCASSFSGDSYNEQFFGPGTRLTVL.

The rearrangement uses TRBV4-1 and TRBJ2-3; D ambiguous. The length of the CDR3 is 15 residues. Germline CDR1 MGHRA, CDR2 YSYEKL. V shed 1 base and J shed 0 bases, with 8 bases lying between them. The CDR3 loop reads CASSQAGISTDTQYF. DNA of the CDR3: TGCGCCAGCAGCCAAGCGGGCATTAGCACAGATACGCAGTATTTT.

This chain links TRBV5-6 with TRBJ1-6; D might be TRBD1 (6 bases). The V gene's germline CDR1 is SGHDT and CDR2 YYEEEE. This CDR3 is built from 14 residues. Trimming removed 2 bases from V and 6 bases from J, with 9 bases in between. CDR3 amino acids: CASSFQGTNSPLHF. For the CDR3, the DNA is TGTGCCAGCAGCTTCCAGGGGACTAATTCACCCCTCCACTTT.

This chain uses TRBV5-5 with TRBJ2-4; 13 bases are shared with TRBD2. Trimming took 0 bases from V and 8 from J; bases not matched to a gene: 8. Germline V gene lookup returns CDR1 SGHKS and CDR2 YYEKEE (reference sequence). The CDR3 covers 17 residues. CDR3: CASSLGGLAGEEYIQYF. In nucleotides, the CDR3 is TGTGCCAGCAGCTTGGGTGGACTAGCGGGGGAGGAGTACATTCAGTACTTC.

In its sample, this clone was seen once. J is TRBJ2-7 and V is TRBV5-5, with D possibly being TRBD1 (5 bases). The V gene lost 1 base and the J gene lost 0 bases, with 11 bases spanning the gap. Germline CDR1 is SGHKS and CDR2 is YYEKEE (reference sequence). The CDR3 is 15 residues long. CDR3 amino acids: CASSLSLTASYEQYF. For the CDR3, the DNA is TGTGCCAGCAGCTTGTCTCTGACAGCCTCCTACGAGCAGTACTTC.

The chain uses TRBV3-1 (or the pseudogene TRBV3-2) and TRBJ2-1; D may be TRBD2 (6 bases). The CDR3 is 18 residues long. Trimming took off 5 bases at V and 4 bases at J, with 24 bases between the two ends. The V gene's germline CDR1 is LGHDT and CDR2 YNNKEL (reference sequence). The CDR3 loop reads CASSCWMERASSYNEQFF. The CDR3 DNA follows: TGTGCCAGCAGCTGTTGGATGGAGCGGGCGTCCTCATACAATGAGCAGTTCTTC.

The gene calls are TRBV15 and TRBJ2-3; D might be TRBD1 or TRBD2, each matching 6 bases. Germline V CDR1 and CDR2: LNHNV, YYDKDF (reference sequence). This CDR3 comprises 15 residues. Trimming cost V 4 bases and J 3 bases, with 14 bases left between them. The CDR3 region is CATSTPQGGTDTQYF. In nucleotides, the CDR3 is TGTGCCACCAGCACACCACAGGGAGGAACAGATACGCAGTATTTT.